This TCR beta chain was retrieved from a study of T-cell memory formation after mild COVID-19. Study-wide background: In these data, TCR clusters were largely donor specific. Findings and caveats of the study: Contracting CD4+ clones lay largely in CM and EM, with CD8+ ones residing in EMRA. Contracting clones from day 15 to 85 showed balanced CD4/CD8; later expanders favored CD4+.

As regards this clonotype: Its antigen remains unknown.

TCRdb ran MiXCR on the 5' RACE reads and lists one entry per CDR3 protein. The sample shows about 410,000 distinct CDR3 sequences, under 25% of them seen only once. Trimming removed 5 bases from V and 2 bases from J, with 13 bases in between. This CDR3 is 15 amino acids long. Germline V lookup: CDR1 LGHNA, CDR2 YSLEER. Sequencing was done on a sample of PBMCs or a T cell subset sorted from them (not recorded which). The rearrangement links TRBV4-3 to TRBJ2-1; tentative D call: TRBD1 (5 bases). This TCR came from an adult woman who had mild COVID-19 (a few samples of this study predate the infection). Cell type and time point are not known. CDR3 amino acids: CASSVRRDPYNEQFF. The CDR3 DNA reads TGCGCCAGCAGCGTACGCAGGGATCCCTACAATGAGCAGTTCTTC.